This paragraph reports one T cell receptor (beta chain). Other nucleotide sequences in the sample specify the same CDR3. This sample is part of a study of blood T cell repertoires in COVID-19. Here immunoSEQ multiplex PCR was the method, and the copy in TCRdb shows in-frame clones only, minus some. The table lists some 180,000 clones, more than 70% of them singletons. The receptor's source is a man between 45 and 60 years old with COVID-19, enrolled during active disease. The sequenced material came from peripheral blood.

The DNA for the CDR3 is TGTGCCAGCAGTGGACAGGGGTACGAGCAGTACTTC. Its translation: CASSGQGYEQYF. The chain carries TRBV27 and TRBJ2-7; TRBD1 agrees at 9 bases. The germline V gene encodes CDR1 MNHEY and CDR2 SMNVEV (reference sequence). The CDR3 has 12 amino acids. V trimming: 5 bases; J trimming: 4 bases; junction bases outside the gene matches: 0.